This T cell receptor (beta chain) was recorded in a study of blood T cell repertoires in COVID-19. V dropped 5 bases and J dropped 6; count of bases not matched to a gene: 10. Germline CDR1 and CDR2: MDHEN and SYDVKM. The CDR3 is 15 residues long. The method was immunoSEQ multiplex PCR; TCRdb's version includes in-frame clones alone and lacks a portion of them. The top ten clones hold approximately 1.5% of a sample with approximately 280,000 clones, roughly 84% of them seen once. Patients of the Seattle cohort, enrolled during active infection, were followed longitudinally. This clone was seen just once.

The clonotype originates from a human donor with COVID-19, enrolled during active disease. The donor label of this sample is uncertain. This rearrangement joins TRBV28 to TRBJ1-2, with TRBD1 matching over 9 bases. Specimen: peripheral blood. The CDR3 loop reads CASSPPGQGFHGYTF. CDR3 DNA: TGTGCCAGCAGTCCACCGGGACAGGGTTTTCATGGCTACACCTTC.